A selection of T cell receptor beta chains follows, all from one sample in a study of cytomegalovirus exposure and HLA in healthy donors. Data came from immunoSEQ multiplex PCR; TCRdb stores just in-frame clones and leaves some out. The sample yields roughly 110,000 clones, approximately 79% seen once. Sequencing input: PBMCs. These receptors came from a man aged 55-75 years in good health and CMV-seronegative. The CDR3 runs from the conserved cysteine through the conserved F or W. A D gene is named only where the DNA matches it firmly. The size entry is marked missing in some rows and otherwise reads once, few, many or a size class.

D	length	V	J	size	CDR3	DNA
TRBD1	14	TRBV30	TRBJ1-1	few	CATPGQGQRTEAFF	TGTGCCACCCCGGGACAGGGCCAGAGGACTGAAGCTTTCTTT
TRBD2	13	TRBV6-1	TRBJ2-1	-	CASSGDYFNEQFF	TGTGCCAGCAGTGGGGACTATTTTAATGAGCAGTTCTTC
-	14	TRBV6-5	TRBJ1-6	-	CASSFTAGNSPLHF	TGTGCCAGCAGTTTCACAGCGGGGAATTCACCCCTCCACTTT
TRBD1	16	TRBV19	TRBJ1-1	-	CASPPGQGRWDTEAFF	TGTGCCAGCCCACCGGGACAGGGGAGGTGGGACACTGAAGCTTTCTTT
-	15	TRBV7-2	TRBJ1-1	-	CASSLAAGPNTEAFF	TGTGCCAGCAGCTTAGCGGCAGGGCCGAACACTGAAGCTTTCTTT
TRBD1	15	TRBV9	TRBJ1-6	-	CASSSTDRGSSPLHF	TGTGCCAGCAGCTCGACAGACAGGGGGTCTTCACCCCTCCACTTT
-	15	TRBV11-2	TRBJ2-1	-	CASIVDSRSYNEQFF	TGTGCCAGCATTGTGGACAGCCGATCCTACAATGAGCAGTTCTTC
TRBD1	17	TRBV5-1	TRBJ2-2	once	CASSGWTGGDVAGELFF	TGCGCCAGCAGCGGCTGGACAGGGGGCGACGTAGCCGGGGAGCTGTTTTTT
-	16	TRBV29-1	TRBJ2-5	few	CSVGVGGGRSQETQYF	TGCAGCGTTGGAGTTGGTGGGGGCCGGTCCCAAGAGACCCAGTACTTC
-	15	TRBV9	TRBJ2-1	-	CASSVAGGPYNEQFF	TGTGCCAGCAGCGTAGCGGGGGGCCCGTACAATGAGCAGTTCTTC
-	16	TRBV7-2	TRBJ1-3	few	CASSLWEGSVGNTIYF	TGTGCCAGCAGCTTATGGGAGGGTAGCGTGGGAAACACCATATATTTT
TRBD1	14	TRBV18	TRBJ1-5	-	CASSHRDSDQPQHF	TGTGCCAGCTCACATAGGGACAGCGACCAGCCCCAGCATTTT
-	16	TRBV5-6	TRBJ1-2	-	CASSSLRPLENYGYTF	TGTGCCAGCAGCAGTCTGCGGCCCCTCGAGAACTATGGCTACACCTTC
-	14	TRBV7-6	TRBJ2-3	-	CASSLQTSTDTQYF	TGTGCCAGCAGCTTACAGACAAGCACAGATACGCAGTATTTT
-	13	TRBV9	TRBJ1-1	-	CASSVTGNTEAFF	TGTGCCAGCAGCGTGACGGGAAACACTGAAGCTTTCTTT
-	14	TRBV9	TRBJ1-1	once	CASSVVSGNTEAFF	TGTGCCAGCAGCGTAGTATCAGGGAACACTGAAGCTTTCTTT
-	15	TRBV7-3	TRBJ2-1	-	CASSLAYSSYNEQFF	TGTGCCAGCAGCTTAGCATATAGCTCCTACAATGAGCAGTTCTTC
-	15	TRBV27	TRBJ1-2	-	CASSFGAEANYGYTF	TGTGCCAGCAGTTTTGGAGCGGAAGCTAACTATGGCTACACCTTC
-	14	TRBV28	TRBJ1-1	-	CASSRDTKNTEAFF	TGTGCCAGCAGTCGGGACACCAAGAACACTGAAGCTTTCTTT
TRBD1	14	TRBV7-9	TRBJ1-2	-	CASSQDRGMVGYTF	TGTGCCAGCAGCCAAGACAGGGGTATGGTGGGCTACACCTTC
TRBD1	15	TRBV5-5	TRBJ1-2	-	CASSFQTGSNYGYTF	TGTGCCAGCAGCTTCCAGACAGGGAGTAACTATGGCTACACCTTC
-	14	TRBV11-2	TRBJ1-2	-	CASSLVGGPYGYTF	TGTGCCAGCAGCTTAGTAGGGGGACCATATGGCTACACCTTC
-	15	TRBV5-8	TRBJ1-5	once	CASSLGTPRHQPQHF	TGTGCCAGCAGCCTAGGGACTCCCAGGCATCAGCCCCAGCATTTT
TRBD2	15	TRBV5-5	TRBJ2-5	-	CASSLGLAGIETQYF	TGTGCCAGCAGCCTCGGACTAGCGGGGATAGAGACCCAGTACTTC
TRBD2	11	TRBV20-1	TRBJ2-5	-	CGGGLSETQYF	TGCGGGGGGGGACTCTCGGAGACCCAGTACTTC
-	14	TRBV10-3	TRBJ2-5	-	CAISESGVGETQYF	TGTGCCATCAGTGAGTCCGGGGTGGGGGAGACCCAGTACTTC
TRBD2	18	TRBV7-9	TRBJ2-2	-	CASSLGLGRPRNTGELFF	TGTGCCAGCAGCCTAGGACTAGGGAGGCCGAGGAACACCGGGGAGCTGTTTTTT
-	15	TRBV11-3	TRBJ2-3	-	CASSLGQRSTDTQYF	TGTGCCAGCAGCCTCGGACAGCGAAGTACAGATACGCAGTATTTT
-	15	TRBV7-2	TRBJ2-7	-	CASSLVSTPGYEQYF	TGTGCCAGCAGCTTAGTCAGCACCCCCGGGTACGAGCAGTACTTC
TRBD2	18	TRBV15	TRBJ2-3	-	CATSRPNKLAGATDTQYF	TGTGCCACCAGCAGGCCGAATAAACTAGCGGGGGCCACAGATACGCAGTATTTT
-	15	TRBV2	TRBJ1-6	-	CASSEGGYYNSPLHF	TGTGCCAGCAGTGAAGGGGGCTACTATAATTCACCCCTCCACTTT
TRBD2	17	TRBV5-5	TRBJ2-5	once	CASSHGLAGGRGETQYF	TGTGCCAGCAGCCACGGACTAGCGGGGGGGCGGGGAGAGACCCAGTACTTC
TRBD1	15	TRBV7-2	TRBJ1-1	few	CASSLGDRTRLEAFF	TGTGCCAGCAGCTTAGGGGACAGGACGAGACTTGAAGCTTTCTTT
TRBD1	16	TRBV6-6	TRBJ1-1	-	CASRSQTGGSRAEAFF	TGTGCCAGCAGATCTCAGACAGGGGGCTCAAGGGCTGAAGCTTTCTTT
-	15	TRBV28	TRBJ1-1	once	CASSSSQAGNTEAFF	TGTGCCAGCAGTTCCTCTCAGGCAGGCAACACTGAAGCTTTCTTT
TRBD1	15	TRBV5-1	TRBJ1-2	-	CASSLDSPGGAGYTF	TGCGCCAGCAGCTTGGACTCCCCAGGGGGCGCTGGCTACACCTTC
-	16	TRBV5-3	TRBJ2-2	-	CARSLGVGEGAGELFF	TGTGCCAGAAGCTTGGGGGTCGGCGAGGGGGCCGGGGAGCTGTTTTTT
TRBD1	15	TRBV19	TRBJ1-2	-	CASSIRDSINYGYTF	TGTGCCAGTAGTATCCGGGACAGCATAAACTATGGCTACACCTTC
-	12	TRBV6-6	TRBJ1-5	-	CASRDTNQPQHF	TGTGCCAGCAGGGACACCAATCAGCCCCAGCATTTT
-	12	TRBV6-1	TRBJ1-1	-	CASSVRDTEAFF	TGTGCCAGCAGTGTGCGAGACACTGAAGCTTTCTTT
-	15	TRBV5-1	TRBJ1-6	-	CATSADSHYNSPLHF	TGCGCCACCAGCGCCGACAGCCATTATAATTCACCCCTCCACTTT
TRBD1	12	TRBV4-2	TRBJ1-1	-	CASSQPGQGAFF	TGTGCCAGCAGCCAACCGGGACAGGGAGCTTTCTTT
TRBD1	19	TRBV7-4	TRBJ1-1	-	CASSLRRDPGQTMNTEAFF	TGTGCCAGCAGCCTCAGGAGAGACCCGGGACAGACAATGAACACTGAAGCTTTCTTT
TRBD2	16	TRBV4-2	TRBJ2-1	-	CASSQEASGGGNEQFF	TGTGCCAGCAGCCAAGAGGCTAGCGGGGGGGGTAATGAGCAGTTCTTC
-	15	TRBV5-4	TRBJ2-3	-	CASSLVLGGTDTQYF	TGTGCCAGCAGCTTGGTCCTAGGGGGAACAGATACGCAGTATTTT
-	15	TRBV6-5	TRBJ1-3	-	CASSYGTGREGTIYF	TGTGCCAGCAGTTACGGAACAGGGAGGGAAGGCACCATATATTTT
-	14	TRBV7-2	TRBJ1-4	-	CASSFAGLNEKLFF	TGTGCCAGCAGCTTTGCGGGACTTAATGAAAAACTGTTTTTT
-	14	TRBV30	TRBJ1-2	-	CAWSSGRVNYGYTF	TGTGCCTGGAGTTCCGGCAGGGTAAACTATGGCTACACCTTC
-	12	TRBV10-3	TRBJ1-4	few	CAVGAVNEKLFF	TGTGCCGTTGGGGCAGTTAATGAAAAACTGTTTTTT
-	16	TRBV7-9	TRBJ2-7	once	CASSLETSLRPYEQYF	TGTGCCAGCAGCTTAGAGACTAGTTTACGTCCCTACGAGCAGTACTTC
TRBD1	13	TRBV7-9	TRBJ2-5	-	CASSRTGEETQYF	TGTGCCAGCAGCCGGACAGGGGAAGAGACCCAGTACTTC
TRBD1	16	TRBV5-6	TRBJ1-1	-	CASSEQGRPKNTEAFF	TGTGCCAGCAGCGAACAGGGGCGTCCTAAAAACACTGAAGCTTTCTTT